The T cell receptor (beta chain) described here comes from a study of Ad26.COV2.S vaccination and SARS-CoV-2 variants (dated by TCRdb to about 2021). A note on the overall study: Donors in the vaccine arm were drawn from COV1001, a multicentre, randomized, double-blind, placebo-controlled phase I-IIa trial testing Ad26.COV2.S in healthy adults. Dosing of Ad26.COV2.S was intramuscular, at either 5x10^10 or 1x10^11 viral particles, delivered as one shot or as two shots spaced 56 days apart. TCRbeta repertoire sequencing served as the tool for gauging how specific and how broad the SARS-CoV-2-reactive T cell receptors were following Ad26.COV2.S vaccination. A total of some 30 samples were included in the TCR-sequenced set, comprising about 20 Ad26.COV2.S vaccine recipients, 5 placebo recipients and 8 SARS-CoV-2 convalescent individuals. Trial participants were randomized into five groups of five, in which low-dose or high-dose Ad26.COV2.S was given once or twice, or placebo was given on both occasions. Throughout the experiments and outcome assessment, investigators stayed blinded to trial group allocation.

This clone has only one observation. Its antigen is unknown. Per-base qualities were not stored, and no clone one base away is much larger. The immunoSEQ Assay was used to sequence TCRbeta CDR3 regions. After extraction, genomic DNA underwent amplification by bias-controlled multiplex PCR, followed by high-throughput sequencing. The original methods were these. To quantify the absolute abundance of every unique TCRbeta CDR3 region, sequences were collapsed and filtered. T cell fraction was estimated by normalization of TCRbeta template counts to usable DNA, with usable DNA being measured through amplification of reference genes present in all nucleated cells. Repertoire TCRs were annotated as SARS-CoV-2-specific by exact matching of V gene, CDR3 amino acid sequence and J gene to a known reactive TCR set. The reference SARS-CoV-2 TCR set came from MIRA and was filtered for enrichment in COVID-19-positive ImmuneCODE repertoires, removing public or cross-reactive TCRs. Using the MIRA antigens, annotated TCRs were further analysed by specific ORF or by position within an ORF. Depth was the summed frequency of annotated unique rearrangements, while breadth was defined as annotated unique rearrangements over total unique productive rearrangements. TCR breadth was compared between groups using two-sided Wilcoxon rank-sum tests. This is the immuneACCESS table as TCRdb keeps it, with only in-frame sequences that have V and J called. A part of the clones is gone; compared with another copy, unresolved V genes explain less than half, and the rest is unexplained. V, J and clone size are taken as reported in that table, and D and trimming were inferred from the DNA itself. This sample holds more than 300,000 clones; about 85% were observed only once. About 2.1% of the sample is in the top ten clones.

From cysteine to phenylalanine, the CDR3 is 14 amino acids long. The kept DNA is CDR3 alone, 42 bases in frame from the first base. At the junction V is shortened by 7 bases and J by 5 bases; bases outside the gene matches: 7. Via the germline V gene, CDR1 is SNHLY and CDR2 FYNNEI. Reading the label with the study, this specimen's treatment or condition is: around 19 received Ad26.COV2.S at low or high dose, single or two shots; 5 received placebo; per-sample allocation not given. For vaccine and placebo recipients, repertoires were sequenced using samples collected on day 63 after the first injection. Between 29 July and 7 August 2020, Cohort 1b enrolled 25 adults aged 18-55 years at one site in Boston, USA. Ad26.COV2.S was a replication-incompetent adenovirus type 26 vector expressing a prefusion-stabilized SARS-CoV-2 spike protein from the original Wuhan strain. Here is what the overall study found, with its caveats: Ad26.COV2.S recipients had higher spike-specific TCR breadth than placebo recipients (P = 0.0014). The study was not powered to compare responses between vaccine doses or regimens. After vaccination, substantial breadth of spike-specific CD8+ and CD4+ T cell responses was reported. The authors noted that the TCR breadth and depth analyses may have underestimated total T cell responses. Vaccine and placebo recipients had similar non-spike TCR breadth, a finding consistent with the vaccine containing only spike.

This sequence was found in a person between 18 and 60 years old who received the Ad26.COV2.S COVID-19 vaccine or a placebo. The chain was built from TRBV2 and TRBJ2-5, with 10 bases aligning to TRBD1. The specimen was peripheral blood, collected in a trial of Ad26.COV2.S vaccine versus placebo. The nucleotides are TGTGCCAGCATTCGAGACAGGGGGCGGGAGACCCAGTACTTC. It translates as CASIRDRGRETQYF.